A selection of T cell receptor beta chains follows, all from one sample in a study of blood T cell repertoires in COVID-19. This table comes from immunoSEQ multiplex PCR, and its TCRdb copy is limited to in-frame clones, with some not included. Of about 120,000 clones in the sample, roughly nine tenths were seen once. Material: peripheral blood. The receptors were gathered from a man in his sixties or seventies with active or convalescent COVID-19. Both conserved end residues are part of each CDR3. D genes are given only for firm matches. Size tells how often a clone was seen (once, few, many) or the class of an expanded clone, and some rows leave it out.

V gene	D gene	CDR3 length	J gene	clone size	CDR3 DNA	CDR3 protein
TRBV18	TRBD1	18	TRBJ1-1	-	TGTGCCAGCTCACCTCTGACAGGGGCAGGGGGTGGTGGCACTGAAGCTTTCTTT	CASSPLTGAGGGGTEAFF
TRBV20-1	-	11	TRBJ1-2	-	TGCAGCCTGGGGGGAGACTATGGCTACACCTTC	CSLGGDYGYTF
TRBV5-1	-	13	TRBJ2-7	few	TGCGCCAGCAGCAAGACTAACTCCTACGAGCAGTACTTC	CASSKTNSYEQYF
TRBV3-1/TRBV3-2	TRBD2	17	TRBJ2-2	once	TGTGCCAGCAGCGATGGAGCGGGAGGAATTAACACCGGGGAGCTGTTTTTT	CASSDGAGGINTGELFF
TRBV28	-	14	TRBJ1-5	once	TGTGCCAGCAGAACACAGTATAGCAATCAGCCCCAGCATTTT	CASRTQYSNQPQHF
TRBV19	-	17	TRBJ1-3	-	TGTGCCAGTAGAGGTTTGGAACAGCTCAGCTCTGGAAACACCATATATTTT	CASRGLEQLSSGNTIYF
TRBV27	TRBD1	15	TRBJ1-1	-	TGTGCCAGCAGTTTACTTGACAGGGGGGACACTGAAGCTTTCTTT	CASSLLDRGDTEAFF
TRBV14	-	14	TRBJ1-2	-	TGTGCCAGAGCCCGGGACACAACTAACTATGGCTACACCTTC	CARARDTTNYGYTF
TRBV7-9	-	15	TRBJ1-1	-	TGTGCCAGCAGCTTAGAGGACTTCCTGAACACTGAAGCTTTCTTT	CASSLEDFLNTEAFF
TRBV29-1	-	12	TRBJ2-1	-	TGCAGCGTCCAGGACTCCCCCAATGAGCAGTTCTTC	CSVQDSPNEQFF
TRBV7-2	TRBD2	18	TRBJ2-7	-	TGTGCCAGCAGCCAAGGACTAGCGGGAGCTATAGGGATCTACGAGCAGTACTTC	CASSQGLAGAIGIYEQYF
TRBV12-3/TRBV12-4	-	13	TRBJ1-6	few	TGTGCCAGCAGTGCGGCCCCTAATTCACCCCTCCACTTT	CASSAAPNSPLHF
TRBV27	TRBD2	21	TRBJ2-7	once	TGTGCCAGCAGTTTAGCGGGGGGCGTCTCTCTAGCGGGAGGGCCTACCTACGAGCAGTACTTC	CASSLAGGVSLAGGPTYEQYF
TRBV30	-	14	TRBJ2-2	-	TGTGCCTGGAGTAGGGTTTTGACAGCCGGGGAGCTGTTTTTT	CAWSRVLTAGELFF
TRBV6-4	TRBD2	14	TRBJ2-1	-	TGTGCCAGCAGTGGAAGCGGGAGAAGAAATGAGCAGTTCTTC	CASSGSGRRNEQFF
TRBV25-1	TRBD1	16	TRBJ1-2	-	TGTGCCAGCAGTGAATATGGGGGACAGACTAACTATGGCTACACCTTC	CASSEYGGQTNYGYTF
TRBV30	TRBD1	13	TRBJ1-1	-	TGTGCCTGGGGACTTACAGGGGCGACTGAAGCTTTCTTT	CAWGLTGATEAFF
TRBV5-1	-	18	TRBJ2-3	-	TGCGCCAGCAGCTTGGGCGCGAGGTCGGCTGTCAACACAGATACGCAGTATTTT	CASSLGARSAVNTDTQYF
TRBV2	-	15	TRBJ1-3	-	TGTGCCAGCAGTGAATTTGTAGGGGCTGGAAACACCATATATTTT	CASSEFVGAGNTIYF
TRBV15	-	11	TRBJ2-7	few	TGTGCCACCAGCACCGGCTACGAGCAGTACTTC	CATSTGYEQYF
TRBV10-1	-	18	TRBJ2-2	-	TGCGCCAGCAGTGAGTTCATTCCGGGACTCGTGAGAGGCGGGGAGCTGTTTTTT	CASSEFIPGLVRGGELFF
TRBV29-1	TRBD1	13	TRBJ1-5	-	TGCAGCGCAGGGACAGGGGCGGGGAGGCCCCAGCATTTT	CSAGTGAGRPQHF
TRBV5-1	TRBD2	20	TRBJ2-1	once	TGCGCCAGCAGCCCCCGAGCGGGGACTAGCGGTTCTAGCTCCTACAATGAGCAGTTCTTC	CASSPRAGTSGSSSYNEQFF
TRBV5-1	-	13	TRBJ2-7	few	TGCGCCAGCACGTCCATGAACGGCTACGAGCAGTACTTC	CASTSMNGYEQYF
TRBV11-2	-	14	TRBJ1-1	-	TGTGCCAGCAGCCCAGGGAACATGAACACTGAAGCTTTCTTT	CASSPGNMNTEAFF
TRBV9	TRBD2	16	TRBJ2-1	-	TGTGCCAGCAGCGTAGATGGGGGGACTAAAGCCAATGAGCAGTTCTTC	CASSVDGGTKANEQFF
TRBV2	TRBD1	20	TRBJ2-3	-	TGTGCCAGCAGACCAACGGGACAGGGGGCGCGGAACCCTAGCACAGATACGCAGTATTTT	CASRPTGQGARNPSTDTQYF
TRBV7-2	TRBD2	18	TRBJ2-1	-	TGTGCCAGCAGCCTATGGACTAGCGGGAGACCTGATTACAATGAGCAGTTCTTC	CASSLWTSGRPDYNEQFF
TRBV18	TRBD1	15	TRBJ1-2	-	TGTGCCAGCTCACCGACAGGGATACTCGGCTATGGCTACACCTTC	CASSPTGILGYGYTF
TRBV27	-	12	TRBJ1-1	-	TGTGCCACCCCCTTCCGGGGCACTGAAGCTTTCTTT	CATPFRGTEAFF
TRBV2	-	14	TRBJ2-7	-	TGTGCCAGCAGTGTCTGGACAGAACCCTACGAGCAGTACTTC	CASSVWTEPYEQYF